This TCR beta chain was identified during a study of cytomegalovirus exposure and HLA in healthy donors. Overall study results and limits: A few CMV-associated chains were confirmed in vitro to be specific for CMV antigens. TCR beta chain V- and J-gene trimming was linked, in a later analysis, to a missense variant in DCLRE1C.

PCR employed 60 Vbeta and 13 Jbeta primers. Method: immunoSEQ multiplex PCR; TCRdb's copy keeps in-frame clones and lacks some. The table shows approximately 110,000 clones, with 70% occurring only once. For this clone: Its antigen is unknown.

After removal of 4 bases from V and 5 bases from J, the junction contained 3 bases not matched to a gene. CDR1 is SGHNT, CDR2 YYREEE, per germline (reference sequence). CDR3 length: 13 amino acids. This clonotype originated in a man aged 35-49 years in good health and CMV-seropositive. The sequencing sample was made of PBMCs. V and J are TRBV5-4 and TRBJ2-7; 10 bases line up with TRBD1. CDR3 sequence: CASSGTGENEQYF. The CDR3 DNA sequence: TGTGCCAGCAGCGGGACAGGGGAAAACGAGCAGTACTTC.